This T cell receptor (beta chain) was obtained from a study of blood T cell repertoires in COVID-19 (dated by TCRdb to the early 2020s). For the study in its entirety: Samples from collaborators originated in the United States, Italy and Spain and spanned both the acute and convalescent phases of COVID-19. The prospective study material was composed of cDNA or gDNA derived from T cells, B-cell-depleted T cells, or PBMCs. The dataset comprised deeply sampled blood TCRbeta repertoires from subjects exposed to, actively infected with, or recovered from COVID-19. The repertoires were released in a freely available public database meant as a resource for research on the immune response to SARS-CoV-2. Samples were obtained from the ongoing ImmuneRACE study (first 160 participants) and from 1,254 subjects provided by 6 global collaborators. Nearly every sample came with metadata listing a de-identified subject ID, COVID-19 status, age in years and sex. Where HLA class I and class II types were available, the types were taken from metadata supplied by the sample provider, not from assay-based typing. Points the paper makes about the study in general: The quantity of clinical and demographic metadata differed by source and by participant and was supplied without curation.

This clone has more than one count but fewer than ten. Its antigen remains undetermined. It is unclear where the CDR3 begins or ends on the DNA, so no DNA is shown, and the CDR3 is as TCRdb lists it. The immunoSEQ Assay, a bias-controlled multiplex PCR, was used to amplify TCRbeta CDR3 regions from genomic DNA. In the original analysis: Within the assay, amplification of reference gene primers was used to estimate how many nucleated cells each sample contained. To quantify the absolute abundance of each unique TCRbeta CDR3 rearrangement, sequence reads were collapsed and filtered. For each sample, productive Simpson clonality was calculated as the square root of Simpson's diversity index over productive rearrangements. Imported from immuneACCESS, the table was reduced by TCRdb to in-frame sequences with V and J called. These copies leave out some clones; in studies compared against another copy, an unresolved V gene accounts for under half, and the cause of the remainder is not known. V, J and clone size reflect that table, while D and trimming were determined from the DNA. The sample table holds under 200,000 clones, of which 70% to 90% were seen once. The top ten clonotypes cover about 4.9% of the sample.

Including cysteine and phenylalanine, the CDR3 has 14 amino acids. The germline V gene provides CDR1 MNHEY and CDR2 SVGAGI. Each collaborating institution followed its own protocols to collect whole blood in K2EDTA tubes. Collaborator samples were shipped for TCRbeta analysis as frozen whole blood, isolated PBMCs, or DNA extracted from either sample type. The source material was peripheral blood. The chain is encoded by TRBV6-5 joined to TRBJ1-5; TRBD1 is taken as the D call from the table, unchecked against the DNA. The receptor's source is a woman of 80 years or more with acute or convalescent COVID-19. The CDR3 has the sequence CASSTSTGGQPQHF.